This is a list of T cell receptor beta chains from one sample in a study of blood T cell repertoires in COVID-19. Libraries were prepared by immunoSEQ multiplex PCR; TCRdb keeps only in-frame clonotypes and omits some of them. The data show around 190,000 clones, around 76% seen once. Material for sequencing was peripheral blood. These receptors all come from an older woman with COVID-19, enrolled during active disease. Each CDR3 is given with its conserved first and last residue. D genes are given only for firm matches. Size tells how often a clone was seen (once, few, many) or the class of an expanded clone, and some rows leave it out.

TRBV7-2,TRBJ2-5,TRBD1,once,CASSMTGLGETQYF,TGTGCCAGCAGCATGACAGGGTTGGGAGAGACCCAGTACTTC
TRBV2,TRBJ2-1,TRBD1,-,CASSVSVGQAYNEQFF,TGTGCCAGCAGTGTTAGTGTAGGACAGGCATACAATGAGCAGTTCTTC
TRBV29-1,TRBJ2-3,-,-,CSGQGPPWTDTQYF,TGCAGCGGGCAGGGCCCCCCTTGGACAGATACGCAGTATTTT
TRBV24-1,TRBJ1-2,-,few,CATSDLDTAVSGYTF,TGTGCCACCAGTGATCTGGACACCGCAGTTTCTGGCTACACCTTC
TRBV5-6,TRBJ1-2,-,-,CASSFFQAKLNYGYTF,TGTGCCAGCAGCTTTTTTCAGGCGAAACTTAACTATGGCTACACCTTC
TRBV2,TRBJ2-1,TRBD2,-,CASTLAGGYNEQFF,TGTGCCAGCACTCTGGCGGGGGGTTACAATGAGCAGTTCTTC
TRBV11-1,TRBJ1-1,-,few,CATHRQDEAFF,TGTGCCACCCACCGACAAGATGAAGCTTTCTTT
TRBV19,TRBJ1-2,-,-,CASSIRGARGYGYTF,TGTGCCAGTAGTATACGGGGGGCGCGCGGCTATGGCTACACCTTC
TRBV2,TRBJ1-6,-,-,CASSGLTEAYNSPLHF,TGTGCCAGCAGTGGGCTCACCGAGGCATATAATTCACCCCTCCACTTT
TRBV3-1/TRBV3-2,TRBJ2-1,TRBD2,-,CASSLGPSGSEQFF,TGTGCCAGCAGCCTTGGGCCTAGCGGGAGTGAGCAGTTCTTC
TRBV7-3,TRBJ2-3,-,-,CASSLELSKLAQDTDTQYF,TGTGCCAGCAGCTTAGAGCTCTCTAAGTTAGCCCAAGACACAGATACGCAGTATTTT
TRBV29-1,TRBJ1-5,-,-,CSVDQGWAQPQHF,TGCAGCGTTGATCAGGGTTGGGCTCAGCCCCAGCATTTT
TRBV6-1,TRBJ1-1,-,once,CASSERREAFF,TGTGCCAGCAGTGAGCGCAGGGAAGCTTTCTTT
TRBV27,TRBJ1-3,-,-,CASSKLGPDSGNTIYF,TGTGCCAGCAGCAAACTGGGGCCTGACTCTGGAAACACCATATATTTT
TRBV29-1,TRBJ1-1,-,-,CSVEDLGAEAFF,TGCAGCGTTGAAGATCTAGGCGCTGAAGCTTTCTTT
TRBV7-2,TRBJ1-3,TRBD1,-,CASSLRTGLDSGNTIYF,TGTGCCAGCAGCTTACGGACAGGGTTGGACTCTGGAAACACCATATATTTT
TRBV9,TRBJ2-5,-,-,CASSVGQVPGTQYF,TGTGCCAGCAGCGTAGGACAGGTCCCTGGGACCCAGTACTTC
TRBV7-3,TRBJ2-7,TRBD2,few,CAREAVMAGGWVYF,TGTGCCAGGGAGGCGGTAATGGCGGGAGGATGGGTGTACTTC
TRBV11-2,TRBJ2-2,TRBD2,-,CASSLAPSGGAPGELFF,TGTGCCAGCAGCTTAGCCCCTAGCGGGGGGGCCCCCGGGGAGCTGTTTTTT
TRBV28,TRBJ1-2,-,once,CASTRPGDYGYTF,TGTGCCAGCACCCGTCCAGGGGACTATGGCTACACCTTC
TRBV7-9,TRBJ2-2,TRBD1,few,CASSPDRFGTGELFF,TGTGCCAGCAGCCCGGACAGGTTCGGCACCGGGGAGCTGTTTTTT
TRBV28,TRBJ2-3,-,once,CASKGSRDADTQYF,TGTGCCAGCAAAGGGTCGCGGGACGCAGATACGCAGTATTTT
TRBV4-1,TRBJ2-5,TRBD2,-,CASSQVGLVGETQYF,TGCGCCAGCAGCCAAGTGGGACTAGTCGGCGAGACCCAGTACTTC
TRBV19,TRBJ2-3,TRBD2,-,CASRGLYPGTLRLAGVDTQYF,TGTGCCAGTAGGGGCCTCTACCCCGGGACCTTGCGACTAGCGGGAGTGGATACGCAGTATTTT
TRBV5-1,TRBJ2-7,-,-,CASSKGQPPNEQYF,TGCGCCAGCAGCAAAGGACAACCCCCCAACGAGCAGTACTTC
TRBV15,TRBJ1-1,TRBD1,-,CATSSPGTGLSTEAFF,TGTGCCACCAGCAGTCCCGGGACAGGGTTGAGCACTGAAGCTTTCTTT
TRBV6-4,TRBJ1-5,-,-,CASSADSNQPQHF,TGTGCCAGCAGTGCAGATAGCAATCAGCCCCAGCATTTT
TRBV28,TRBJ1-4,TRBD1,-,CASSPPGQGITNEKLFF,TGTGCCAGCAGTCCTCCGGGACAGGGAATAACTAATGAAAAACTGTTTTTT
TRBV30,TRBJ1-2,-,-,CAWSVRGGGRLIPHGYTF,TGTGCCTGGAGTGTACGGGGCGGGGGGCGCCTTATCCCCCATGGCTACACCTTC
TRBV12-3/TRBV12-4,TRBJ1-2,-,few,CASSPRTGYGYTF,TGTGCCAGCAGTCCCCGCACAGGGTATGGCTACACCTTC
TRBV6-4,TRBJ2-3,-,-,CASSEDGGSTDTQYF,TGTGCCAGCAGTGAGGATGGCGGAAGCACAGATACGCAGTATTTT
TRBV7-3,TRBJ2-1,TRBD2,-,CASSLRLAGVVSNEQFF,TGTGCCAGCAGCCTCCGACTAGCGGGAGTCGTCTCCAATGAGCAGTTCTTC
TRBV4-2,TRBJ2-1,TRBD2,once,CASSQGASGKLFYNEQFF,TGTGCCAGCAGCCAAGGCGCTAGCGGAAAACTGTTCTACAATGAGCAGTTCTTC
TRBV7-9,TRBJ1-1,TRBD1,-,CASSLGQGAFTEAFF,TGTGCCAGCAGCTTAGGTCAGGGGGCATTCACTGAAGCTTTCTTT
TRBV7-2,TRBJ1-2,-,-,CASRSGGSNYGYTF,TGTGCCAGCCGCTCTGGAGGGTCAAACTATGGCTACACCTTC
TRBV30,TRBJ2-1,-,-,CAWSATISSYNEQFF,TGTGCCTGGAGCGCGACTATCAGCTCCTACAATGAGCAGTTCTTC
TRBV19,TRBJ2-7,-,-,CASSIPTGLNSYEQYF,TGTGCCAGTAGTATACCGACAGGCCTAAACTCCTACGAGCAGTACTTC
TRBV18,TRBJ1-5,-,-,CASSPRAGISPQHF,TGTGCCAGCTCACCACGGGCAGGAATCAGCCCCCAGCATTTT
TRBV7-9,TRBJ1-2,-,-,CASSLSGASNYGYTF,TGTGCCAGCAGCTTATCAGGGGCTTCTAACTATGGCTACACCTTC
TRBV12-3/TRBV12-4,TRBJ1-2,-,-,CASSLPRASGYTF,TGTGCCAGCAGTCTCCCGCGGGCCTCTGGCTACACCTTC
TRBV6-1,TRBJ2-1,TRBD1,-,CASSDRTGPQDEQFF,TGTGCCAGCAGTGACCGGACAGGCCCTCAGGATGAGCAGTTCTTC
TRBV7-9,TRBJ1-5,-,once,CASSTGGLFNQPQHF,TGTGCCAGCAGCACGGGGGGTCTGTTCAATCAGCCCCAGCATTTT
TRBV24-1,TRBJ1-2,TRBD1,once,CATSEDRAVNYGYTF,TGTGCCACCAGTGAGGACAGGGCCGTGAACTATGGCTACACCTTC
TRBV6-5,TRBJ2-2,-,-,CASRMVQGRAGELFF,TGTGCCAGCAGAATGGTCCAGGGCAGGGCCGGGGAGCTGTTTTTT
TRBV5-1,TRBJ1-2,TRBD1,-,CASSPTGGGYGYTF,TGCGCCAGCAGCCCGACAGGGGGCGGTTATGGCTACACCTTC
TRBV27,TRBJ2-7,-,once,CASSFRGTVYEQYF,TGTGCCAGCAGTTTCCGCGGGACAGTCTACGAGCAGTACTTC
TRBV19,TRBJ2-5,TRBD2,-,CASSGGLRETQYF,TGTGCCAGTTCGGGGGGGCTTAGGGAGACCCAGTACTTC
TRBV7-3,TRBJ1-2,-,-,CASSLGGSNYGYTF,TGTGCCAGCAGCTTAGGCGGGAGTAACTATGGCTACACCTTC
TRBV6-5,TRBJ1-1,-,-,CASSFGGGRKAFF,TGTGCCAGCAGTTTCGGCGGGGGCCGAAAAGCTTTCTTT
TRBV5-1,TRBJ1-1,-,-,CASSLGGSVGAFF,TGCGCCAGCAGCTTGGGAGGGAGTGTTGGAGCTTTCTTT
TRBV7-8,TRBJ2-1,-,once,CASSLARGNEGFF,TGTGCCAGCAGCTTAGCTCGCGGAAATGAGGGGTTCTTC